The 25 T cell receptor beta chains below all came from one sample that was sequenced in a study of shared clonotypes between healthy human individuals. TCRdb's copy holds only in-frame clones and misses some; the assay was immunoSEQ multiplex PCR. This table holds about 1.1 million clones, 77% found once. The sequenced sample consisted of memory CD4+ T cells from PBMCs. Noted subset: CD45RA-negative fraction. All receptors derive from a man aged 18 to 29 in good health. Some clones in this sample may be carry-over from other donors' samples.

In regard to this clone: In the same sample, other DNA sequences code for this CDR3. The gene calls are TRBV4-1 and TRBJ2-7; 7 bases are a match to TRBD1. Germline CDR1 MGHRA, CDR2 YSYEKL. The CDR3 runs to 13 residues. The V gene end was trimmed by 3 bases and the J gene end by 5 bases; junction bases not matched to a gene: 4. The CDR3 region has the DNA TGCGCCAGCAGCCACCGACAGGGAGACGAGCAGTACTTC. It specifies CASSHRQGDEQYF.

This clone has only a few counts. The rearrangement links TRBV2 to TRBJ2-3; 8 bases are shared with TRBD2. The CDR3 spans 13 residues. Germline V lookup: CDR1 SNHLY, CDR2 FYNNEI. The V gene end was trimmed by 6 bases and the J gene end by 8 bases; junction bases not matched to a gene: 7. This CDR3 reads CASREGLEATQYF. The DNA for the CDR3 is TGTGCCAGCAGAGAGGGACTAGAGGCTACGCAGTATTTT.

The V call is TRBV11-2, the J call TRBJ2-7, with 14 bases lining up with TRBD2. Trimming took 0 bases from V and 4 from J; bases not matched to a gene: 8. From germline, CDR1 is SGHAT and CDR2 FQNNGV. The CDR3 runs 18 residues. The CDR3 protein is CASSLDPPTSGREYEQYF. The CDR3 DNA reads as TGTGCCAGCAGCTTAGATCCCCCGACTAGCGGGAGGGAATACGAGCAGTACTTC.

The chain recombines TRBV2 with TRBJ1-1; 10 nucleotides match TRBD1. V trimming: 7 bases; J trimming: 0 bases; junction bases outside the gene matches: 8. This CDR3 spans 16 amino acids. CDR1 is SNHLY, CDR2 FYNNEI, per germline. The DNA for the CDR3 is TGTGCCAGCACTCCCGGGACAGGGGTAATGAACACTGAAGCTTTCTTT. Translated: CASTPGTGVMNTEAFF.

A word on this clone: With only one base between it and a far larger clone, this is likely a read error. Other DNA sequences of this sample code for an identical CDR3. The chain uses TRBV7-9 and TRBJ2-1, with 8 bases fitting TRBD2. Germline V gene sequence: CDR1 SEHNR, CDR2 FQNEAQ (reference sequence). J was trimmed by 6 bases and V by 3 bases; bases with no gene match: 7. The CDR3 totals 15 residues. CDR3 sequence: CASSFRTSGRNEQFF. In DNA, the CDR3 is TGTGCCAGCAGCTTCAGAACTAGCGGACGCAATGAGCAGTTCTTC.

This clone was counted between two and nine times. The gene calls are TRBV7-2 and TRBJ2-7; D may be TRBD2 (5 bases). The CDR3 contains 14 residues. The V and J ends lost 6 bases and 1 base respectively, with 13 bases between them. Germline lookup yields CDR1 SGHTA and CDR2 FQGNSA. The CDR3 nucleotides are TGTGCCAGCAGGCTGAGCGGAAATTCCTACGAGCAGTACTTC. This translates into CASRLSGNSYEQYF.

The CDR3 region has the DNA TGTGCCAGCAGTCCCCGGACAGGGTGGGACTATGGCTACACCTTC. This codes for CASSPRTGWDYGYTF. This chain links TRBV28 with TRBJ1-2; 8 bases are shared with TRBD1. The germline V gene encodes CDR1 MDHEN and CDR2 SYDVKM. Trimming cost V 5 bases and J 3 bases; bases outside gene matches: 8. This CDR3 spans 15 amino acids.

This chain connects TRBV28 to TRBJ2-7, with D possibly being TRBD1 (6 bases). CDR3 length equals 13 residues. The V end lost 6 bases, the J end lost 3 bases, and 12 bases lay between the germline ends. CDR1 and CDR2 (germline): MDHEN, SYDVKM. The CDR3 bases are TGTGCCAGCAGGCCTCAGGGGCTCTACGAGCAGTACTTC. This encodes CASRPQGLYEQYF.

In the case of this clone: This may come from a read error, since a much larger clone is one base off. The chain joins TRBV7-2 to TRBJ2-5, with D unclear. Germline V gene sequence: CDR1 SGHTA, CDR2 FQGNSA. The ends were cut back, 3 bases at V and 1 base at J, with 6 bases in the middle. The CDR3 has 13 amino acids. This chain's CDR3 is CASSLYSQETQYF. The DNA of the CDR3 is TGTGCCAGCAGCTTGTACAGCCAAGAGACCCAGTACTTC.

The gene calls are TRBV13 and TRBJ1-1; D may be TRBD1 (6 bases). The CDR3 is 14 amino acids. CDR1 is PRHDT, CDR2 FYEKMQ, per germline (reference sequence). Trimming pared 0 bases from V and 4 bases from J, leaving 9 bases between. The CDR3 loop is CASSLGQGFTEAFF. The CDR3 nucleotides are TGTGCCAGCAGCTTAGGCCAGGGGTTCACTGAAGCTTTCTTT.

The V call is TRBV7-9, the J call TRBJ1-1, with a possible D match to TRBD1 (6 bases). V was shortened by 2 bases and J by 4 bases, with 11 bases between the two germline ends. The CDR3 spans 14 residues. Germline CDR1 SEHNR, CDR2 FQNEAQ (reference sequence). CDR3 DNA sequence: TGTGCCAGCAGCTTACAGGGGTGGGGCACTGAAGCTTTCTTT. The encoded protein is CASSLQGWGTEAFF. Supplemented by reference TRBV7-9 and TRBJ1-1, the full variable domain reads DTGVSQNPRHKITKRGQNVTFRCDPISEHNRLYWYRQTLGQGPEFLTYFQNEAQLEKSRLLSDRFSAERPKGSFSTLEIQRTEQGDSAMYLCASSLQGWGTEAFFGQGTRLTVV.

The chain is built from TRBV11-1 and TRBJ1-3, with D unclear. This CDR3 has 14 amino acids. Trimming took 3 bases from V and 0 from J, leaving 6 bases between them. CDR1 is SGHAT and CDR2 is FQDESV in the germline V gene (reference sequence). In DNA, the CDR3 is TGTGCCAGCAGCTTTGGGCCCTCTGGAAACACCATATATTTT. Protein: CASSFGPSGNTIYF. The complete variable domain, with remaining parts taken from reference TRBV11-1 and TRBJ1-3, reads EAEVAQSPRYKITEKSQAVAFWCDPISGHATLYWYRQILGQGPELLVQFQDESVVDDSQLPKDRFSAERLKGVDSTLKIQPAELGDSAMYLCASSFGPSGNTIYFGEGSWLTVV.

The chain uses TRBV10-3 and TRBJ2-7; D gene uncertain. The germline V and J ends were trimmed by 6 bases and 2 bases, with 14 bases remaining between them. The CDR3 runs to 14 residues. The germline CDR1 and CDR2 sequences are ENHRY and SYGVKD. In DNA, the CDR3 is TGTGCCATCAGGAGAGCGCAACAAGCCTACGAGCAGTACTTC. Protein: CAIRRAQQAYEQYF.

The V gene is TRBV2, the J gene TRBJ2-1; D perhaps matches TRBD2 (7 bases). Germline assignment: CDR1 SNHLY and CDR2 FYNNEI. The CDR3 is 15 residues long. Trimming pared 1 base from V and 10 bases from J, leaving 17 bases between. CDR3 nucleotide sequence: TGTGCCAGCAGTGAAGAAGGGAGGGGACACCTAGAGCAGTTCTTC. Encoded protein: CASSEEGRGHLEQFF. Full variable domain (outside the CDR3, taken from reference TRBV2 and TRBJ2-1): EPEVTQTPSHQVTQMGQEVILRCVPISNHLYFYWYRQILGQKVEFLVSFYNNEISEKSEIFDDQFSVERPDGSNFTLKIRSTKLEDSAMYFCASSEEGRGHLEQFFGPGTRLTVL.

V usage is TRBV5-1 and J usage is TRBJ2-5; the D call may be TRBD1 or TRBD2 (5 bases each). Between the trimmed V and J ends, which lost 0 bases and 14 bases, there was a span of 23 bases. CDR1 and CDR2 (germline): SGHRS, YFSETQ. The CDR3 extends over 15 amino acids. Here the CDR3 reads CASSLADGPGRRNYF. The CDR3 DNA follows: TGCGCCAGCAGCTTGGCTGATGGGCCGGGACGGCGTAATTACTTC. The whole variable domain, filled in from reference TRBV5-1 and TRBJ2-5, reads KAGVTQTPRYLIKTRGQQVTLSCSPISGHRSVSWYQQTPGQGLQFLFEYFSETQRNKGNFPGRFSGRQFSNSRSEMNVSTLELGDSALYLCASSLADGPGRRNYFGPGTRLLVL.

The CDR3 DNA reads as TGTGCCTGGGGCCAGGCGGCGGCCTACGAGCAGTACTTC. It translates to CAWGQAAAYEQYF. The gene calls are TRBV30 and TRBJ2-7, with D unresolved. The CDR3 runs 13 residues. The V end lost 5 bases, the J end lost 2 bases, and 13 bases lay between the germline ends. Looked up from germline, CDR1 is GTSNPN and CDR2 is SVGIG (reference sequence).

Comment on this clone: A much larger clonotype is one base distant, so this may be a read error. The CDR3, as DNA: TGTGCCAGCAGTGAAGTGTTCACAGATACGCAGTATTTT. Its protein is CASSEVFTDTQYF. This chain uses TRBV6-4 with TRBJ2-3; D is undetermined. Per the germline V gene, CDR1 is MRHNA and CDR2 is SNTAGT. This CDR3 is 13 amino acids long. Trimming removed 3 bases from V and 2 bases from J, with 6 bases in between.

This clone was observed once. This rearrangement joins TRBV6-5 to TRBJ2-5; D gene uncertain. The CDR3 covers 13 residues. CDR1 and CDR2 from the germline V gene are MNHEY and SVGAGI. V shed 4 bases and J shed 7 bases, with 13 bases lying between them. The CDR3 DNA is TGTGCCAGCAGTTCTACCGCAACCGGGACCCAGTACTTC. Protein sequence: CASSSTATGTQYF.

The chain couples TRBV4-2 to TRBJ1-2, with TRBD1 as a possible D gene (6 bases). The CDR3 covers 15 residues. Germline V lookup: CDR1 LGHNA, CDR2 YNFKEQ. Trimming removed 1 base at V and 7 bases at J, with 16 bases between. The CDR3 nucleotides are TGTGCCAGCAGCCAAGGATTTGGGGGGGCGAGTGGCTACACCTTC. Protein product: CASSQGFGGASGYTF.

The chain is built from TRBV5-3 and TRBJ2-5; 7 nucleotides align to TRBD2. TRBV5-3 is marked as an open reading frame, function uncertain. The CDR3 has 15 amino acids. The V segment lost 5 bases and the J segment 2 bases; nucleotides outside the gene matches: 9. The chain's CDR3 is CARRPTTSLQETQYF. The CDR3 DNA is TGTGCCAGAAGACCTACGACTAGCCTACAAGAGACCCAGTACTTC.

This clone was recorded once. V and J are TRBV7-2 and TRBJ1-1; D gene ambiguous. This CDR3 has 13 amino acids. The germline V gene encodes CDR1 SGHTA and CDR2 FQGNSA. V lost 2 bases to trimming and J lost 5 bases, with 9 bases between them. In nucleotides, the CDR3 is TGTGCCAGCAGCTTATACCTGGATACTGAAGCTTTCTTT. The encoded protein is CASSLYLDTEAFF.

CDR3 coding DNA: TGTGCCAGCAGCTTACAGGGTTCTAATGAAAAACTGTTTTTT. It yields the protein CASSLQGSNEKLFF. The chain has TRBV7-9 and TRBJ1-4; TRBD1 might be the D (5 bases). CDR3 length: 14 amino acids. From germline, CDR1 is SEHNR and CDR2 FQNEAQ (reference sequence). The V gene lost 2 bases and the J gene lost 3 bases, with 7 bases spanning the gap.

The chain recombines TRBV29-1 with TRBJ1-5, with a possible D match to TRBD1 (6 bases). Looked up from germline, CDR1 is SQVTM and CDR2 is ANQGSEA. The CDR3 contains 14 residues. Trimming took off 6 bases at V and 3 bases at J, with 15 bases between the two ends. The CDR3 spells CSVTSGQLNQPQHF. The CDR3, as DNA: TGCAGCGTCACGAGCGGACAGCTCAATCAGCCCCAGCATTTT.

Notes on this clone: A much more abundant neighbour one base away suggests this may be a read error. The same CDR3 is also encoded by other DNA sequences in this sample. J is TRBJ1-2 and V is TRBV7-9, with D tentatively TRBD1 (6 bases). This CDR3 is built from 13 residues. The germline V and J ends were trimmed by 5 bases and 8 bases, with 15 bases remaining between them. CDR1 is SEHNR, CDR2 FQNEAQ, per germline (reference sequence). The CDR3 reads CASSPLGARGYTF. The DNA of the CDR3 is TGTGCCAGCAGCCCCTTGGGGGCCCGAGGCTACACCTTC.

This chain links TRBV6-1 with TRBJ1-5; weak D call: TRBD1 (6 bases). V shed 4 bases and J shed 0 bases, with 10 bases lying between them. The CDR3 is made up of 15 amino acids. CDR1 MNHNS and CDR2 SASEGT come from the germline V gene. Written as DNA, the CDR3 is TGTGCCAGCAGTGTGGGACACACTAGCAATCAGCCCCAGCATTTT. Amino acids: CASSVGHTSNQPQHF.